These 3 T cell receptor beta chains were all obtained from the same sample, sequenced in a study of T cell changes during pregnancy in multiple sclerosis. Profiled with immunoSEQ multiplex PCR; TCRdb holds only in-frame clones, not every one. The sample yields some 66,000 clones, around 90% seen once. The specimen was CD8+ T cells from peripheral blood mononuclear cells, collected before pregnancy. These receptors all come from a female donor with multiple sclerosis, enrolled in a pregnancy study.

V and J are TRBV2 and TRBJ1-3, with D perhaps matching TRBD1 (6 bases). Trimming stripped 8 bases from V and 4 bases from J, with 6 bases between. Germline loops: CDR1 SNHLY, CDR2 FYNNEI. The CDR3 has 11 amino acids. DNA of the CDR3: TGTGCCAGCCAGGGGGGAAACACCATATATTTT. Encoded protein: CASQGGNTIYF.

The chain carries TRBV2 and TRBJ1-2; no definite D call. Trimming shortened V by 6 bases and J by 6 bases, and 11 bases separated the two germline ends. There are 12 residues in the CDR3. Per germline, CDR1 SNHLY and CDR2 FYNNEI. This CDR3 reads CASRRSGDGYTF. The CDR3 DNA sequence: TGTGCCAGCAGACGTTCCGGAGATGGCTACACCTTC. The full variable domain, completed using reference TRBV2 and TRBJ1-2, is EPEVTQTPSHQVTQMGQEVILRCVPISNHLYFYWYRQILGQKVEFLVSFYNNEISEKSEIFDDQFSVERPDGSNFTLKIRSTKLEDSAMYFCASRRSGDGYTFGSGTRLTVV.

The rearrangement joins TRBV2 to TRBJ2-7, with D possibly TRBD2 on 7 matching bases. Per the germline V gene, CDR1 is SNHLY and CDR2 is FYNNEI. This CDR3 is 12 amino acids long. V shed 7 bases and J shed 2 bases, with 9 bases lying between them. CDR3 amino acids: CASKGGTYEQYF. CDR3 DNA: TGTGCCAGCAAGGGGGGGACCTACGAGCAGTACTTC.